Following are 17 T cell receptor beta chains from one sample sequenced in a study of shared clonotypes between healthy human individuals. It was CD45RO-negative cells, positively selected for CCR7, that made up naive CD8 cells, with terminally differentiated effector memory CD45RA+ cells excluded. The data were produced by immunoSEQ multiplex PCR, yet TCRdb's version contains in-frame clones alone and is incomplete. The data hold around 2,100,000 clones, with about 95% observed a single time. The sample taken for sequencing was naive CD8+ T cells sorted from blood. The receptors originated from a man younger than 35 in good health.

This clone has just one count. The chain recombines TRBV7-9 with TRBJ2-7; 12 bases match TRBD1. V lost 4 bases to trimming and J lost 5 bases; unmatched junction nucleotides: 6. The CDR3 length is 15 residues. In germline, CDR1 is SEHNR, CDR2 FQNEAQ (reference sequence). CDR3 loop: CASSSGTGGIDEQYF. CDR3 sequence (DNA): TGTGCCAGCAGCTCGGGGACAGGGGGCATCGACGAGCAGTACTTC.

This chain connects TRBV2 to TRBJ1-1; TRBD1 is a possible D gene (6 bases). V shed 2 bases and J shed 0 bases, with 10 bases lying between them. Per the germline V gene, CDR1 is SNHLY and CDR2 is FYNNEI. The CDR3 loop spans 15 amino acids. The CDR3 DNA reads as TGTGCCAGCAGTGAAACGGCAGGGGTGAACACTGAAGCTTTCTTT. This translates into CASSETAGVNTEAFF. The entire variable domain, with the rest obtained from reference TRBV2 and TRBJ1-1, is as follows: EPEVTQTPSHQVTQMGQEVILRCVPISNHLYFYWYRQILGQKVEFLVSFYNNEISEKSEIFDDQFSVERPDGSNFTLKIRSTKLEDSAMYFCASSETAGVNTEAFFGQGTRLTVV.

Comment on this clone: Other DNA variants within this sample encode the same CDR3. The rearrangement links TRBV6-5 to TRBJ2-2, with TRBD2 identical over 7 bases. Germline V CDR1 and CDR2: MNHEY, SVGAGI. The J segment lost 1 base and the V segment lost 0 bases, leaving 2 bases of the junction unmatched. CDR3 length: 16 amino acids. The CDR3 DNA reads as TGTGCCAGCAGTTACTCGGCGGGGGAGAACACCGGGGAGCTGTTTTTT. Its translation is CASSYSAGENTGELFF.

V gene TRBV29-1 combines with J gene TRBJ2-2; D not certain. Trimming removed 0 bases from V and 0 bases from J, with 8 bases in between. There are 15 residues in the CDR3. Germline values: CDR1 SQVTM, CDR2 ANQGSEA. The CDR3 reads CSVEDWTANTGELFF. CDR3 nucleotide sequence: TGCAGCGTTGAAGATTGGACGGCGAACACCGGGGAGCTGTTTTTT.

The chain uses TRBV9 and TRBJ2-5; perhaps D is TRBD1 or TRBD2 (5 bases each). The germline CDR1 and CDR2 sequences are SGDLS and YYNGEE. V lost 0 bases, J lost 5 bases, and 11 bases lay in between. The CDR3 contains 14 residues. The CDR3 nucleotides read TGTGCCAGCAGCGTAGGGGGGAGCATTGAGACCCAGTACTTC. Translating it yields CASSVGGSIETQYF. Complete variable domain (other parts from reference TRBV9 and TRBJ2-5): DSGVTQTPKHLITATGQRVTLRCSPRSGDLSVYWYQQSLDQGLQFLIQYYNGEERAKGNILERFSAQQFPDLHSELNLSSLELGDSALYFCASSVGGSIETQYFGPGTRLLVL.

The rearrangement uses TRBV6-1 and TRBJ1-6; D is perhaps TRBD1 (5 bases). CDR1 is MNHNS and CDR2 is SASEGT in the germline V gene. This CDR3 has 18 residues. V was pared by 1 base and J by 0 bases, with 13 bases between. The CDR3 loop is CASSEGTGLSSYNSPLHF. The CDR3, as DNA: TGTGCCAGCAGTGAAGGTACAGGCCTAAGCTCCTATAATTCACCCCTCCACTTT.

This clone came up once. In nucleotides, the CDR3 is TGCGCCAGCAGTGATAAGAACAGTTTGGAGGATGGCTACACCTTC. It translates to CASSDKNSLEDGYTF. The gene calls are TRBV10-1 and TRBJ1-2; D call uncertain. V lost 3 bases, J lost 6 bases, and 17 bases lay in between. The germline V gene has CDR1 WNHNN and CDR2 SYGVQD (reference sequence). The length of the CDR3 is 15 residues.

This clone occurred once. The V gene is TRBV27, the J gene TRBJ2-5; TRBD2 matches at 16 bases. There are 16 residues in the CDR3. Trimming cost V 5 bases and J 5 bases; bases outside gene matches: 5. The germline V gene encodes CDR1 MNHEY and CDR2 SMNVEV (reference sequence). The CDR3 loop is CASSTGLAGGPETQYF. The CDR3 coding sequence is TGTGCCAGCAGTACGGGACTAGCGGGGGGGCCGGAGACCCAGTACTTC.

The chain has TRBV27 and TRBJ2-3; D is undetermined. Trimming left V 3 bases short and J 2 bases short, with 9 bases between. Per germline, CDR1 MNHEY and CDR2 SMNVEV (reference sequence). The CDR3 contains 14 residues. CDR3 bases: TGTGCCAGCAGTTTTGTAGGGTACACAGATACGCAGTATTTT. Translation gives CASSFVGYTDTQYF.

The CDR3 loop is CASSPLGGIEIGNTIYF. The CDR3, as DNA: TGTGCCAGCAGCCCCCTCGGAGGGATTGAGATAGGAAACACCATATATTTT. The genes are TRBV9 and TRBJ1-3; D is unresolved. CDR1 SGDLS and CDR2 YYNGEE come from the germline V gene. The ends were cut back, 4 bases at V and 4 bases at J, with 21 bases in the middle. The CDR3 sequence is 17 residues long. Complete variable domain (other parts from reference TRBV9 and TRBJ1-3): DSGVTQTPKHLITATGQRVTLRCSPRSGDLSVYWYQQSLDQGLQFLIQYYNGEERAKGNILERFSAQQFPDLHSELNLSSLELGDSALYFCASSPLGGIEIGNTIYFGEGSWLTVV.

CDR3 protein: CASSESGGARVNEQFF. The DNA of the CDR3 is TGTGCCAGCAGTGAAAGCGGAGGGGCGAGGGTCAATGAGCAGTTCTTC. The chain is built from TRBV25-1 and TRBJ2-1; tentatively, D is TRBD2 (6 bases). Per the germline V gene, CDR1 is MGHDK and CDR2 is SYGVNS. V was clipped by 2 bases and J by 6 bases, with 17 bases between them. The CDR3 sequence is 16 residues long.

The V gene is TRBV6-1, the J gene TRBJ2-7, with D possibly matching TRBD2 (5 bases). Germline V CDR1 and CDR2: MNHNS, SASEGT. The CDR3 is 14 residues long. Trimming cost V 7 bases and J 9 bases, with 22 bases left between them. Written as DNA, the CDR3 is TGTGCCAGCACCGAGGGAGACCTAAGTTGGGCGCAGTACTTC. It translates to CASTEGDLSWAQYF.

CDR3 in DNA: TGTGCCAGCAGCACGCGGGTGGGAGGGTCAGATACGCAGTATTTT. Translation gives CASSTRVGGSDTQYF. V usage is TRBV7-8 and J usage is TRBJ2-3; TRBD2 matches at 7 bases. This CDR3 contains 15 residues. Germline assignment: CDR1 SGHVS and CDR2 FQNEAQ. V dropped 5 bases and J dropped 4; count of bases not matched to a gene: 9.

The V and J genes are TRBV20-1 and TRBJ1-2, with D maybe TRBD1 (5 bases). Trimming left V 6 bases short and J 4 bases short, with 9 bases between. Germline V lookup: CDR1 DFQATT, CDR2 SNEGSKA (reference sequence). The CDR3 covers 11 residues. The CDR3 protein is CSAGAVYGYTF. CDR3 sequence (DNA): TGCAGTGCCGGGGCGGTCTATGGCTACACCTTC.

This chain joins TRBV30 and TRBJ2-7, with D perhaps TRBD1 (5 bases). Trimming left V 6 bases short and J 0 bases short, with 12 bases between. The CDR3 sequence is 13 residues long. Per germline, CDR1 GTSNPN and CDR2 SVGIG (reference sequence). The DNA of the CDR3 is TGTGCCTGTCTAACGGACAACTCCTACGAGCAGTACTTC. Protein product: CACLTDNSYEQYF.

The chain carries TRBV5-6 and TRBJ2-1; tentatively, D is TRBD1 or TRBD2 (6 bases each). Germline V CDR1 and CDR2: SGHDT, YYEEEE. Trimming removed 4 bases from V and 9 bases from J, with 26 bases in between. This CDR3 spans 17 amino acids. The CDR3 region has the DNA TGTGCCAGCAGCCCCGCCCCGGAGGGACTCCAAGGGGGTGAGCAGTTCTTC. Protein product: CASSPAPEGLQGGEQFF. The full variable domain, its missing parts supplied by reference TRBV5-6 and TRBJ2-1, is DAGVTQSPTHLIKTRGQQVTLRCSPKSGHDTVSWYQQALGQGPQFIFQYYEEEERQRGNFPDRFSGHQFPNYSSELNVNALLLGDSALYLCASSPAPEGLQGGEQFFGPGTRLTVL.

The rearrangement joins TRBV2 to TRBJ2-7, with no clear D. The CDR3 is 12 residues long. Germline lookup yields CDR1 SNHLY and CDR2 FYNNEI. V was trimmed by 11 bases and J by 2 bases, leaving 13 bases between them. CDR3 nucleotides: TGTGCCGGCTACATAACAGCCTACGAGCAGTACTTC. Its protein is CAGYITAYEQYF.